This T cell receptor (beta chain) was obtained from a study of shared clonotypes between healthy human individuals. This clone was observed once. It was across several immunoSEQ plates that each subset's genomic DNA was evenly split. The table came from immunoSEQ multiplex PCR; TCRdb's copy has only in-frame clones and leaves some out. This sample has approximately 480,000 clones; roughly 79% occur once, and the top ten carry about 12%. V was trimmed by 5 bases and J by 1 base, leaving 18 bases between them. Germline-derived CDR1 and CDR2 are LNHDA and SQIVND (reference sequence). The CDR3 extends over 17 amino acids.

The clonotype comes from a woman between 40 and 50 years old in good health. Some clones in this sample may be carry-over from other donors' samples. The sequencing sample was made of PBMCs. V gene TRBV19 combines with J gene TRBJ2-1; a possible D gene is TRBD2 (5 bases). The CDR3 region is CASSFQPSTGSYNEQFF. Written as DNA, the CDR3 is TGTGCCAGTAGTTTCCAACCCTCAACGGGATCCTACAATGAGCAGTTCTTC.